The T cell receptor (beta chain) under discussion was sequenced for a study of shared clonotypes between healthy human individuals. This clone was detected a few times. Its target is not known. Study observations and caveats: The rarefaction results pointed to incomplete sorted-subset sequencing despite large depth. There were few donors, and this limited the genetic and exposure-history diversity represented.

Each PCR replicate from the sorted subsets contained 150 to 200 ng DNA, which is about 30,000 T cell genomes. The repertoire was sequenced with immunoSEQ multiplex PCR; TCRdb's copy has only in-frame clones and lacks some. The sample consists of hundreds of thousands of clones, around 78% of them appearing once. Sequencing used memory CD4+ T cells sorted from blood. The subset denotes: CD45RA-negative fraction. The sequence was obtained from a woman aged 30 to 39 in good health.

This CDR3 reads CASSLALGQGSYEQYF. The CDR3 coding sequence is TGTGCCAGCAGCCTAGCGCTGGGACAGGGGAGCTACGAGCAGTACTTC. The gene calls are TRBV28 and TRBJ2-7; 10 bases map to TRBD1. The CDR3 runs 16 residues. The germline gives CDR1 MDHEN, CDR2 SYDVKM. The J segment lost 3 bases and the V segment lost 6 bases, leaving 11 bases of the junction unmatched.